The present T cell receptor (beta chain) was sequenced within a study of ipilimumab plus nivolumab after autologous stem cell transplantation. The wider study: A median of about eight nivolumab and 5 or 6 ipilimumab doses were given. Study results and caveats: TCR repertoire, Treg phenotype and gut microbiota reportedly support more study of this approach.

Ipilimumab, 1 mg/kg, started 14 to 28 days after autologous transplant. Patients received nivolumab 3 mg/kg at weeks 1, 4, 7, 10, then fortnightly to week 26. Per germline, CDR1 SGHRS and CDR2 YFSETQ. Trimming left V 3 bases short and J 1 base short, with 29 bases between. This CDR3 has 22 amino acids. On this clone itself: Its antigen is as yet unknown.

Sequenced by immunoSEQ multiplex PCR; TCRdb stores in-frame clones only, minus some. The sample has some 15,000 clones, 65% to 80% seen once; the top ten hold about 9.4%. The rearrangement links TRBV5-1 to TRBJ2-6, with a tentative D call TRBD2 (8 bases). The sequence was collected from a male donor with primary mediastinal lymphoma. The specimen was PBMCs, collected in a trial of ipilimumab plus nivolumab as post-transplant consolidation. Here the CDR3 DNA reads TGCGCCAGCAGCTCGCCAGGACAGGCCGGAGGGAGCGGGAGATCTGGGGCCAACGTCCTGACTTTC. It encodes CASSSPGQAGGSGRSGANVLTF.